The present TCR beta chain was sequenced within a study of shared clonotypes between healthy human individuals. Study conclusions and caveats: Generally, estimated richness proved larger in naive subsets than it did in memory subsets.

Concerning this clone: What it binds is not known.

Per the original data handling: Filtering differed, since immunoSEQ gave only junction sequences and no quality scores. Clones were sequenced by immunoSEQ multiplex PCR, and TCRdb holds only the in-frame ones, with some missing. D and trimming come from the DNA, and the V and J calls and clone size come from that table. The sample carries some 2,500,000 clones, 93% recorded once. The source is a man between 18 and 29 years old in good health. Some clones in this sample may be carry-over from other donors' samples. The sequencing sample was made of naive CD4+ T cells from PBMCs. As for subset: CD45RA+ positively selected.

The CDR3 coding sequence is TGCGCCAGCAGCCAGGGGGTAGGGACTAGCGGGAGTTGGAATACGCAGTATTTT. Its translation: CASSQGVGTSGSWNTQYF. The V gene is TRBV4-3, the J gene TRBJ2-3, with 14 bases that match TRBD2. This CDR3 comprises 18 residues. Germline V gives CDR1 LGHNA, CDR2 YSLEER. Trimming removed 3 bases from V and 7 bases from J; junction bases left unmatched: 12.